These T cell receptor beta chains were read from a single sample in a study of cytomegalovirus exposure and HLA in healthy donors. Sequencing was performed with immunoSEQ multiplex PCR; in TCRdb, only in-frame clones are kept and a portion is missing. This sample's table has 45,000 to 60,000 clones. The sequenced sample was PBMCs. The source of these receptors is a female donor in good health and CMV-seronegative. CDR3s include the opening cysteine and the closing phenylalanine or tryptophan. Fields, in order: D gene, V gene, J gene, CDR3 protein, CDR3 DNA. A D gene is named only where the DNA matches it firmly.

-	TRBV2	TRBJ2-1	CASSAQIVSYNEQFF	TGTGCCAGCAGTGCACAGATAGTCTCCTACAATGAGCAGTTCTTC
TRBD2	TRBV6-5	TRBJ2-7	CASKRLAGGSEQYF	TGTGCCAGCAAAAGACTAGCGGGAGGAAGCGAGCAGTACTTC
-	TRBV29-1	TRBJ1-4	CSVPGTTNEKLFF	TGCAGCGTTCCAGGAACAACTAATGAAAAACTGTTTTTT
-	TRBV29-1	TRBJ1-2	CSVEGGDGYTF	TGCAGCGTTGAGGGGGGAGATGGCTACACCTTC
TRBD1	TRBV29-1	TRBJ1-1	CSSSGEQGTEAFF	TGCAGCTCCTCAGGCGAACAGGGGACTGAAGCTTTCTTT
TRBD1	TRBV2	TRBJ1-2	CASKKSAGGDYGYTF	TGTGCCAGCAAAAAGTCGGCAGGGGGCGATTATGGCTACACCTTC
TRBD1	TRBV7-3	TRBJ2-5	CASRRTGEGTQYF	TGTGCCAGCAGACGGACAGGAGAAGGGACCCAGTACTTC
TRBD1	TRBV19	TRBJ1-1	CASSIRQQGLVEAFF	TGTGCCAGTAGTATTCGTCAACAGGGGCTCGTTGAAGCTTTCTTT
TRBD2	TRBV6-1	TRBJ2-2	CASQAGANTGELFF	TGTGCCTCCCAAGCGGGGGCGAACACCGGGGAGCTGTTTTTT
-	TRBV29-1	TRBJ2-7	CSVSRKQGYEQYF	TGCAGCGTCTCCAGAAAGCAGGGTTACGAGCAGTACTTC
TRBD1	TRBV25-1	TRBJ1-1	CASSEFGRGQAFF	TGTGCCAGCAGTGAATTCGGCAGGGGGCAAGCTTTCTTT
TRBD2	TRBV30	TRBJ2-1	CAWSVLAGYNEQFF	TGTGCCTGGAGTGTACTAGCGGGGTACAATGAGCAGTTCTTC
-	TRBV5-1	TRBJ2-2	CASSAPTVNTGELFF	TGCGCCAGCAGCGCCCCGACAGTGAACACCGGGGAGCTGTTTTTT
TRBD2	TRBV30	TRBJ2-7	CACIAGVYEQYF	TGTGCCTGCATAGCGGGAGTCTACGAGCAGTACTTC
-	TRBV9	TRBJ2-7	CASSPRSGNYEQYF	TGTGCCAGCAGCCCCAGAAGCGGAAACTACGAGCAGTACTTC
-	TRBV20-1	TRBJ1-2	CSARDLAGYTF	TGCAGTGCTAGAGATCTAGCGGGCTACACCTTC
TRBD1	TRBV30	TRBJ2-2	CAWSDDRVTGELFF	TGTGCCTGGAGTGACGACAGGGTAACCGGGGAGCTGTTTTTT
TRBD1	TRBV25-1	TRBJ1-1	CASSPRGQLGTEAFF	TGTGCCAGCAGTCCCAGGGGACAGCTCGGGACTGAAGCTTTCTTT
-	TRBV27	TRBJ1-2	CASSFVGDSTAYGYTF	TGTGCCAGCAGTTTCGTGGGTGACAGCACCGCCTATGGCTACACCTTC
TRBD1	TRBV7-2	TRBJ2-5	CASSTRTGGGQYF	TGTGCCAGCAGCACCCGGACAGGGGGCGGCCAGTACTTC
TRBD1	TRBV29-1	TRBJ2-7	CSVSGGTYEQYF	TGCAGCGTTTCAGGGGGAACCTACGAGCAGTACTTC
TRBD1	TRBV7-9	TRBJ2-7	CASSERQGAYEQYF	TGTGCCAGCAGCGAGAGACAGGGGGCTTACGAGCAGTACTTC
-	TRBV2	TRBJ2-3	CASSEEGAGFDTQYF	TGTGCCAGCAGTGAGGAGGGGGCGGGTTTTGATACGCAGTATTTT
-	TRBV30	TRBJ2-7	CAQRQVHEQYF	TGTGCCCAAAGACAGGTCCACGAGCAGTACTTC
-	TRBV6-1	TRBJ2-7	CASSEHSADSYEQYF	TGTGCCAGCAGTGAACACTCCGCCGACTCCTACGAGCAGTACTTC
TRBD2	TRBV27	TRBJ2-3	CASSLRLAGAQYF	TGTGCCAGCAGCCTACGACTAGCGGGGGCGCAGTATTTT
TRBD1	TRBV9	TRBJ2-3	CASSVEGRGRDTQYF	TGTGCCAGCAGCGTAGAGGGCAGGGGGAGAGATACGCAGTATTTT